This T cell receptor (beta chain) was sequenced during a study of T cell repertoires in cytomegalovirus infection. Study-level findings and limits: Accumulated public TCR beta family frequency recognized individuals carrying CMV together with the relevant HLA. HLA-C-restricted TCR beta clonotypes specific for CMV led the ex vivo response.

This clonotype has ten or more counts. What it recognizes is unknown. TCRdb fed the reads into MiXCR, producing one record per CDR3 protein. The sample yields 200,000 to 300,000 distinct CDR3 sequences, less than 9.5% seen once. The sequenced sample consisted of PBMCs. The receptor's source is a human donor in good health (CMV status not recorded). Some clones in this sample may be carry-over from other donors' samples.

For the CDR3, the DNA is TGTGCCAGCAGATCCGGGACAACGCTGTCTGAAGCTTTCTTT. Translated, it gives CASRSGTTLSEAFF. The chain carries TRBV12-3 or TRBV12-4 and TRBJ1-1, with TRBD1 as a possible D gene (6 bases). This CDR3 is built from 14 residues. V was pared by 6 bases and J by 6 bases, with 17 bases between.